This T cell receptor beta chain was captured by sequencing in a study of T cells after yellow fever vaccination. About the research overall: SMART-Seq v4 Ultra Low Input prepared the low-cell-number fractions. Whole-study findings and limits: At about 97% for CD4 and over 80% for CD8, most primary-vaccination clones showed up again after the booster. Some clonotypes were seen in both the CD4 and the CD8 compartments. These made up a small share and likely arose from convergent recombination.

5'RACE template switching generated TCR cDNA, adding a universal primer site and UMIs. TCRdb used MiXCR to reprocess the 5' RACE reads, holding one entry per CDR3 protein. The data show approximately 600,000 distinct CDR3 sequences, with about 12% seen just once and about 15% held by the top ten. This clonotype appeared a few times. The antigen is not known. Sequences were derived from PBMCs, sampled on the day of the yellow fever booster vaccination. The sequence was obtained from a man in his thirties or forties who received the YFV17D yellow fever vaccine.

The chain's CDR3 is CASSYGWGRLETQYF. For the CDR3, the DNA is TGTGCCAGCAGTTATGGTTGGGGGAGATTGGAGACCCAGTACTTC. The J gene is TRBJ2-5, the V gene TRBV6-5; either TRBD1 or TRBD2 may supply D (5 bases each). CDR1 is MNHEY and CDR2 is SVGAGI in the germline V gene. CDR3 size: 15 residues. The germline V and J ends were trimmed by 3 bases and 5 bases, with 16 bases remaining between them.